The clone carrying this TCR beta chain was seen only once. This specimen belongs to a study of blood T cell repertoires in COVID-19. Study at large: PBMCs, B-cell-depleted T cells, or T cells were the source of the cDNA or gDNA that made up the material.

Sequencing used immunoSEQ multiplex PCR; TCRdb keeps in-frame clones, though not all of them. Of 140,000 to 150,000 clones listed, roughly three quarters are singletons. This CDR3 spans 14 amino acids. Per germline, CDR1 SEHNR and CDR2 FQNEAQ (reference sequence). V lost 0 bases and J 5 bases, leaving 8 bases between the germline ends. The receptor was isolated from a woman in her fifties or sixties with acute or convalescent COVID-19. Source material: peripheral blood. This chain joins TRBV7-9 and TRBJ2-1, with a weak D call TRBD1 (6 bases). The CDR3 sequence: CASSLAQGNNEQFF. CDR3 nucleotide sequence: TGTGCCAGCAGCTTAGCGCAGGGGAACAATGAGCAGTTCTTC. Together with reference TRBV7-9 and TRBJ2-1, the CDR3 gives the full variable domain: DTGVSQNPRHKITKRGQNVTFRCDPISEHNRLYWYRQTLGQGPEFLTYFQNEAQLEKSRLLSDRFSAERPKGSFSTLEIQRTEQGDSAMYLCASSLAQGNNEQFFGPGTRLTVL.